This entry is about one T cell receptor (beta chain). No antigen is known for it. The authors made TCR beta cDNA from 500 to 600 ng total RNA with a constant-region primer. Three-round nested multiplex PCR performed with slightly modified ARM-PCR produced the TCR beta libraries. The first two PCR rounds used TRBV1-TRBV30 primers with a Cbeta primer, roughly 10 cycles each. TCRdb re-derived calls from the multiplex PCR reads in MiXCR, one entry per CDR3 protein. The sample consists of 90,000 to 150,000 distinct CDR3 sequences, around 62% of them appearing once. Between the trimmed V and J ends, which lost 5 bases and 5 bases, there was a span of 19 bases. Germline CDR1 and CDR2: SEHNR and FQNEAQ (reference sequence). The CDR3 sequence is 16 residues long. This sample was included in a study of tumor-infiltrating lymphocytes in primary liver carcinoma. Findings of the study overall: A small share of top clones, only about 7-25%, was found in all five tumor regions. Tumor-blood pairs (like tumor-adjacent pairs) overlapped less than tumor region pairs did.

Joint extraction of RNA and DNA used about 17-32 mg of bulk tissue that was unsorted. This clonotype originated in a woman aged 55 to 70 with primary liver carcinoma and hepatitis B virus infection. Sequencing used liver tumor tissue from sampling region 1. Indicated subset: tumor region T1, superior pole. This rearrangement joins TRBV7-9 to TRBJ2-1, with a weak D call TRBD2 (6 bases). The CDR3 here is CASSPGPSDIDNEQFF. The DNA for the CDR3 is TGTGCCAGCAGCCCAGGACCTAGCGATATAGACAATGAGCAGTTCTTC.